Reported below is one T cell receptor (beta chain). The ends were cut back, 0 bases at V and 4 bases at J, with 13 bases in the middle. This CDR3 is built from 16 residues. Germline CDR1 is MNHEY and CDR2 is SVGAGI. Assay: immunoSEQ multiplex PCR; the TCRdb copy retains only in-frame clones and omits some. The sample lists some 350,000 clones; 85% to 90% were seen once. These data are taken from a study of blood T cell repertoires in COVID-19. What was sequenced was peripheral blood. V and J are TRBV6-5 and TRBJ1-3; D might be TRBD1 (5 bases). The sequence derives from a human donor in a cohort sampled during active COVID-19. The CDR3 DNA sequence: TGTGCCAGCAGTTACTCGATCCAGGGAAGAGGAAACACCATATATTTT. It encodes CASSYSIQGRGNTIYF.